Given below is one T cell receptor (beta chain) in context. This specimen belongs to a study of CD8 T cells in Susac syndrome. Trimming took off 0 bases at V and 5 bases at J, with 15 bases between the two ends. The CDR3 loop spans 15 amino acids. CDR1 and CDR2 from the germline V gene are SGHRS and YFSETQ. An input of about 0.45 to 1 ug of RNA was subjected to reverse transcription using random hexamers. A single record per CDR3 protein comes from TCRdb applying MiXCR to the immunoSEQ multiplex PCR reads. Of around 120,000 distinct CDR3 sequences listed, approximately 94% were seen once; the top ten hold 0.1% to 0.15%.

The V gene is TRBV5-1, the J gene TRBJ2-7; D possibly corresponds to TRBD1 (5 bases). The TCR was taken from a human donor with multiple sclerosis. The sample comprised CD4+ T cells from PBMCs. The CDR3: CASSLGGTGPNEQYF. The DNA of the CDR3 is TGCGCCAGCAGCTTGGGGGGTACAGGCCCCAACGAGCAGTACTTC.